This T cell receptor (beta chain) is drawn from a study of a mutant IDH1 vaccine in newly diagnosed glioma. The wider study: Before enrollment, patients got radiotherapy alone, temozolomide alone, or mostly the combination. Findings and caveats of the study: Pseudoprogression appeared independent of alterations in top peripheral clonotypes. There were vaccine-induced immune responses in roughly 95% of the patients.

This clone turned up a few times. Its antigen is still unknown. Libraries were prepared by immunoSEQ multiplex PCR; TCRdb keeps only in-frame clonotypes and omits some of them. Of 55,000 to 70,000 clones listed, 65% to 90% are singletons. Time point specified: baseline, week 1 (first vaccination visit). Treatment here: pre-vaccination baseline after standard-of-care therapy. V was clipped by 5 bases and J by 6 bases, with 11 bases between them. This CDR3 region has 13 residues. The germline V gene has CDR1 MGHRA and CDR2 YSYEKL. This chain connects TRBV4-1 to TRBJ1-5; perhaps TRBD1 as D (6 bases). Sequenced material: PBMCs, taken from a glioma patient treated with radiotherapy, temozolomide or both. The sequence came from a young man with glioma. The CDR3 sequence is CASSETGVQPQHF. The CDR3 nucleotides read TGCGCCAGCAGCGAGACAGGAGTTCAGCCCCAGCATTTT.